Presented here are 13 T cell receptor beta chains from one specimen sequenced in a study of cytomegalovirus exposure and HLA in healthy donors. Both 60 Vbeta primers and 13 Jbeta primers went into the PCR. Clones were sequenced by immunoSEQ multiplex PCR, and TCRdb holds only the in-frame ones, with some missing. The sample yields under 150,000 clones, around 78% seen once. Sequencing used PBMCs. The receptors were sampled from a male donor in good health and CMV-seronegative.

The rearrangement uses TRBV4-1 and TRBJ2-1; D possibly corresponds to TRBD2 (6 bases). V lost 4 bases and J 1 base, leaving 11 bases between the germline ends. CDR3 length: 15 amino acids. Per germline, CDR1 MGHRA and CDR2 YSYEKL. The CDR3 bases are TGCGCCAGCAGCCTACGGCGGGAATCCTACAATGAGCAGTTCTTC. It specifies CASSLRRESYNEQFF.

The chain combines TRBV5-1 with TRBJ2-7; 8 bases line up with TRBD1. CDR3 length: 16 residues. In germline, CDR1 is SGHRS, CDR2 YFSETQ. V trimming: 5 bases; J trimming: 5 bases; junction bases outside the gene matches: 15. DNA for the CDR3: TGCGCCAGCAGATTCACCTCCGGGACAGGAGGCAACGAGCAGTACTTC. Translating gives CASRFTSGTGGNEQYF.

V usage is TRBV15 and J usage is TRBJ1-2; TRBD1 might be the D (5 bases). The germline V and J ends were trimmed by 3 bases and 0 bases, with 8 bases remaining between them. The germline CDR1 and CDR2 sequences are LNHNV and YYDKDF (reference sequence). The CDR3 has 14 residues. CDR3 DNA sequence: TGTGCCACCAGCAGCAGGGTTACTAACTATGGCTACACCTTC. Its translation: CATSSRVTNYGYTF.

The rearrangement uses TRBV11-2 and TRBJ2-3; D is possibly TRBD2 (7 bases). V lost 8 bases and J 0 bases, leaving 15 bases between the germline ends. The CDR3 contains 15 residues. Germline V lookup: CDR1 SGHAT, CDR2 FQNNGV. The CDR3 protein is CASGGGGTSTDTQYF. The CDR3, as DNA: TGTGCCAGCGGGGGGGGCGGGACGAGCACAGATACGCAGTATTTT.

The CDR3 nucleotides are TGTGCCACCAGCAGTTCCCTGAGGGAGCGCAAAAACATTCAGTACTTC. This sequence encodes CATSSSLRERKNIQYF. The chain carries TRBV15 and TRBJ2-4; D possibly corresponds to TRBD2 (5 bases). The CDR3 contains 16 residues. V was pared by 3 bases and J by 3 bases, with 15 bases between. Germline V gene sequence: CDR1 LNHNV, CDR2 YYDKDF (reference sequence).

The rearrangement links TRBV7-2 to TRBJ1-6; 10 bases are a match to TRBD1. Losses at the gene ends were 3 bases for V and 7 bases for J; bases not matched to a gene: 9. The CDR3 has 17 amino acids. Per germline, CDR1 SGHTA and CDR2 FQGNSA. CDR3 DNA: TGTGCCAGCAGCTTCACCCCGGGACAGGGGTTGAATTCACCCCTCCACTTT. It encodes CASSFTPGQGLNSPLHF.

The chain couples TRBV30 to TRBJ1-5; tentatively, D is TRBD1 (5 bases). V lost 4 bases, J lost 1 base, and 11 bases lay in between. CDR1 GTSNPN and CDR2 SVGIG come from the germline V gene (reference sequence). The CDR3 is made up of 14 amino acids. CDR3: CAWTPDSSNQPQHF. The CDR3 DNA reads TGTGCCTGGACCCCCGACAGCAGCAATCAGCCCCAGCATTTT.

V and J are TRBV7-9 and TRBJ1-1; D is unclear. Germline-derived CDR1 and CDR2 are SEHNR and FQNEAQ (reference sequence). CDR3 length: 12 amino acids. The CDR3 coding sequence is TGTTCCGGGATCGTACTAAACACTGAAGCTTTCTTT. Its translation is CSGIVLNTEAFF.

V gene TRBV9 combines with J gene TRBJ2-1, with TRBD2 matching 8 bases. The CDR3 sequence is 14 residues long. V lost 0 bases, J lost 8 bases, and 4 bases stayed unmatched. Germline loops: CDR1 SGDLS, CDR2 YYNGEE. The chain's CDR3 is CASSVGGLVDEQFF. As DNA, the CDR3 is TGTGCCAGCAGCGTAGGGGGACTAGTCGATGAGCAGTTCTTC.

The chain has TRBV11-3 and TRBJ2-1; 7 bases line up with TRBD2. The V segment lost 0 bases and the J segment 6 bases; nucleotides outside the gene matches: 5. The CDR3 covers 15 residues. The germline CDR1 and CDR2 sequences are SGHNT and YENEEA. CDR3 coding DNA: TGTGCCAGCAGCTTAGATGGCGGGAGTCGCAATGAGCAGTTCTTC. It is translated as CASSLDGGSRNEQFF.

J is TRBJ2-1 and V is TRBV5-4, with 7 bases lining up with TRBD2. J gave up 4 bases and V 6 bases, and 10 bases lay outside the gene matches. Germline V gene data show CDR1 as SGHNT and CDR2 as YYREEE (reference sequence). This CDR3 contains 15 residues. The CDR3 reads CASTQPGLGYNEQFF. DNA of the CDR3: TGTGCCAGCACCCAACCTGGACTAGGTTACAATGAGCAGTTCTTC.

This clone was recorded once. This rearrangement joins TRBV5-1 to TRBJ2-7; D is possibly TRBD1 (6 bases). V dropped 0 bases and J dropped 5 bases, with 15 bases sitting between them. CDR3 length: 15 amino acids. Germline CDR1 reads SGHRS; CDR2 reads YFSETQ. This chain's CDR3 is CASSLAWGRRDEQYF. The CDR3, as DNA: TGCGCCAGCAGCTTGGCCTGGGGGCGTCGGGACGAGCAGTACTTC.

V usage is TRBV6-1 and J usage is TRBJ2-7; D is possibly TRBD2 (6 bases). Germline V CDR1 and CDR2: MNHNS, SASEGT. This CDR3 has 15 residues. V gave up 10 bases and J gave up 6 bases, with 25 bases separating them. CDR3 amino acids: CATSDQRVPPREQYF. CDR3 bases: TGTGCCACCTCCGATCAGCGGGTCCCCCCGCGCGAGCAGTACTTC.